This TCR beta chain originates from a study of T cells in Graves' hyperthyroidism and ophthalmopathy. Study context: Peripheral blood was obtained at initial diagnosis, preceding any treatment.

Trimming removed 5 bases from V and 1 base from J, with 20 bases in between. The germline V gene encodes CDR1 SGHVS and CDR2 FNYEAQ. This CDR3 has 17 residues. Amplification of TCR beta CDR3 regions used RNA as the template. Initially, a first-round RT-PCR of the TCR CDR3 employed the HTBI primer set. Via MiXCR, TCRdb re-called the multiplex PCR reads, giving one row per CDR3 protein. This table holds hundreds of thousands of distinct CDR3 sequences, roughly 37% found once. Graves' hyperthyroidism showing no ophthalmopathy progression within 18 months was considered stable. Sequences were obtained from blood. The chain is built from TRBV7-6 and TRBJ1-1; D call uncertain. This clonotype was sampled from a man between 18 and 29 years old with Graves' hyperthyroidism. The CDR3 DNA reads TGTGCCAGCAGCCCCGCACTGGCCTCCGGGCCGAACACTGAAGCTTTCTTT. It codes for CASSPALASGPNTEAFF.